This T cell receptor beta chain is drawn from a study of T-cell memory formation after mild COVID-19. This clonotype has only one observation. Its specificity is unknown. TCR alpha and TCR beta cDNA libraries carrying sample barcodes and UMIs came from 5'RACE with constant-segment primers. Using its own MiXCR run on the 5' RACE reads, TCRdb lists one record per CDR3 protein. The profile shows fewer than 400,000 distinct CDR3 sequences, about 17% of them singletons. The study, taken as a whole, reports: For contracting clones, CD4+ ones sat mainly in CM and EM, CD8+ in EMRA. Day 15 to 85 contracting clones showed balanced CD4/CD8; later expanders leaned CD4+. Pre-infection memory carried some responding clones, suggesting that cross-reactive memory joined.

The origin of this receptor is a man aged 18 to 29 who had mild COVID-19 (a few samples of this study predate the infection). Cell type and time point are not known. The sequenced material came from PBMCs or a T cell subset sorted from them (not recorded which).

The CDR3 DNA sequence: TGCAGTGCTAGAGCGCCCTACGAACGGGAGACCCAGTACTTC. Its translation is CSARAPYERETQYF. The V call is TRBV20-1, the J call TRBJ2-5; no reliable D call. Trimming took 1 base from V and 5 from J, leaving 14 bases between them. Per germline, CDR1 DFQATT and CDR2 SNEGSKA (reference sequence). The CDR3 has 14 residues.